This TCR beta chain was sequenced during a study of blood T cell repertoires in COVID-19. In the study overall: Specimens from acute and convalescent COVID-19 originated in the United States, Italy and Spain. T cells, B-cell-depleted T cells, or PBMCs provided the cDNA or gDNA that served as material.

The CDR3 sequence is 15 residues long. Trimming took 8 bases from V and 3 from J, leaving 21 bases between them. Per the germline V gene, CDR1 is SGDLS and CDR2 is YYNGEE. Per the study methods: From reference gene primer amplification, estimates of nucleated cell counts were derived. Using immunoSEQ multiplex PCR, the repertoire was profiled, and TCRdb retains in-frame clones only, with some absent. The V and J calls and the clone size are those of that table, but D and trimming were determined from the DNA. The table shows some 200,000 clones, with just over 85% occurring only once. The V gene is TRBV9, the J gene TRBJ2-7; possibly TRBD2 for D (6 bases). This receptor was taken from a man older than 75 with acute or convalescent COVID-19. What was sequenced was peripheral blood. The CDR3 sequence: CASFRSNTGVYEQYV. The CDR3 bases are TGTGCCAGTTTTCGTTCTAACACGGGAGTCTACGAGCAGTACGTC.